These 9 T cell receptor beta chains originate from one sample sequenced in a study of long-term antiretroviral therapy in people with HIV (dated 2022 in TCRdb). The immunoSEQ hsTCRB v3.0 assay was used at survey level resolution for TRB variable region sequencing. TCRdb took over this immuneACCESS table, retaining in-frame rearrangements with V and J assigned. Such tables are incomplete; in checked studies, under half of the missing clones stem from an unresolved V gene, and the remainder is unexplained. For this sample there are fewer than 25,000 clones; more than 75% appear just once. The leading ten clones occupy more than 6.5% of the sample. The sequenced sample was unsorted PBMCs, obtained 1.8 years before starting antiretroviral therapy. The receptors stem from a woman in her 30s with HIV.

This clone showed up just once. The V call is TRBV12-5, the J call TRBJ2-1; no clear D gene. V was clipped by 6 bases and J by 8 bases, with 17 bases between them. The germline V gene encodes CDR1 LGHNT and CDR2 FRNRAP. The CDR3 spans 14 residues. The CDR3 reads CASGRGDVIDEQFF. CDR3 DNA: TGTGCTAGTGGCCGCGGAGACGTCATCGATGAGCAGTTCTTC.

The chain employs TRBV10-2 and TRBJ1-1; a possible D gene is TRBD1 (6 bases). The V and J ends lost 6 bases and 3 bases respectively, with 17 bases between them. This CDR3 contains 15 residues. Looked up from germline, CDR1 is WSHSY and CDR2 is SAAADI. The DNA of the CDR3 is TGCGCCAGCAGACCACAGGGAAGAAGGGACACTGAAGCTTTCTTT. Translation: CASRPQGRRDTEAFF.

The chain employs TRBV27 and TRBJ2-1; 9 positions match TRBD1. This CDR3 has 16 residues. Germline V CDR1 and CDR2: MNHEY, SMNVEV (reference sequence). The junction had 7 bases not matched to a gene; V was cut back by 6 bases and J by 1 base. The CDR3 DNA sequence: TGTGCCAGCAGGCTATTAGGGACAGGGTCCTACAATGAGCAGTTCTTC. Protein sequence: CASRLLGTGSYNEQFF.

This chain uses TRBV5-1 with TRBJ1-2; D not certain. The V gene lost 3 bases and the J gene lost 4 bases, with 10 bases spanning the gap. CDR1 SGHRS and CDR2 YFSETQ come from the germline V gene. CDR3 length equals 13 residues. CDR3 sequence (DNA): TGCGCCAGCAGCTCTTCACCAACCTATGGCTACACCTTC. It yields the protein CASSSSPTYGYTF.

V gene TRBV6-1 combines with J gene TRBJ2-1; D is possibly TRBD1 (5 bases). The CDR3 has 13 residues. The V and J ends lost 3 bases and 9 bases respectively, with 12 bases between them. CDR1 and CDR2 (germline): MNHNS, SASEGT. The CDR3 sequence is CASSDFRVSEQFF. The CDR3 coding sequence is TGTGCCAGCAGTGATTTCAGGGTGAGTGAGCAGTTCTTC.

The rearrangement links TRBV5-5 to TRBJ1-2; 9 bases match TRBD1. The V gene's germline CDR1 is SGHKS and CDR2 YYEKEE (reference sequence). J was trimmed by 4 bases and V by 3 bases; bases with no gene match: 7. This CDR3 has 15 amino acids. CDR3 nucleotide sequence: TGTGCCAGCAGCTCCGGACAGGGGAATTCCTATGGCTACACCTTC. Its protein product is CASSSGQGNSYGYTF.

CDR3 in amino acids: CASSRRFGTGREETQYF. DNA for the CDR3: TGTGCCAGCAGTCGGCGGTTTGGGACAGGGAGGGAAGAGACCCAGTACTTC. The chain couples TRBV5-6 to TRBJ2-5; 9 bases align to TRBD1. This CDR3 is 17 amino acids long. The ends lost 5 bases at V and 3 bases at J; junction bases unmatched: 14. Per the germline V gene, CDR1 is SGHDT and CDR2 is YYEEEE.

The table lists this clone with a count of one. This chain uses TRBV6-5 with TRBJ1-1, with D unclear. The V and J ends lost 5 bases and 3 bases respectively, with 10 bases between them. The germline V gene encodes CDR1 MNHEY and CDR2 SVGAGI. The CDR3 runs to 13 residues. CDR3 sequence (DNA): TGTGCCAGCAGTCGAGCCCGGGACACTGAAGCTTTCTTT. It codes for CASSRARDTEAFF.

The chain employs TRBV7-7 and TRBJ2-3; TRBD1 or TRBD2 may be the D gene (6 bases each). Germline loops: CDR1 SSHAT, CDR2 FNYEAQ (reference sequence). Trimming took 2 bases from V and 1 from J, leaving 13 bases between them. The CDR3 runs 16 residues. CDR3 coding DNA: TGTGCCAGCAGCTTATTACAGGGCGGGGGCACAGATACGCAGTATTTT. It encodes CASSLLQGGGTDTQYF.